This T cell receptor (beta chain) was sequenced during a study of blood T cell repertoires in COVID-19. Original handling: Amplification of reference gene primers provided the estimated nucleated cell counts. Some clones are missing from TCRdb's copy, which holds only in-frame ones; the method was immunoSEQ multiplex PCR. V and J calls and clone size are given by that table; D and trimming were obtained from the DNA. Among over 100,000 clones, over 80% were seen once, and the ten largest hold roughly 14%. The V end lost 10 bases, the J end lost 0 bases, and 9 bases lay between the germline ends. CDR1 and CDR2 from the germline V gene are MNHEY and SVGAGI. The CDR3 has 13 amino acids.

This clonotype originated in a man aged 50 to 59 with acute or convalescent COVID-19. The chain recombines TRBV6-5 with TRBJ2-2, with D tentatively TRBD2 (5 bases). Sequences were obtained from peripheral blood. The CDR3 sequence: CATRASNTGELFF. DNA for the CDR3: TGTGCCACGCGGGCCTCGAACACCGGGGAGCTGTTTTTT.